Each of the 14 T cell receptor beta chains below was sequenced from the same sample in a study of blood T cell repertoires in COVID-19 (TCRdb year 2020). The library was built by means of the immunoSEQ multiplex PCR assay. TCRdb limited this immuneACCESS table to in-frame rearrangements with V and J called. A share of clones is missing; checked studies link under half to unresolved V genes, and the rest is unexplained. Recorded for this sample are 150,000 to 200,000 clones; approximately 89% of them occurred a single time. In total, the top ten clones hold roughly 8% of the sample. Sequencing was done on a sample of peripheral blood. The receptors come from a woman aged 60-75 years with acute or convalescent COVID-19.

The chain uses TRBV28 and TRBJ2-1; 9 bases align to TRBD2. CDR3 length equals 14 residues. CDR1 is MDHEN and CDR2 is SYDVKM in the germline V gene. The junction had 6 bases not matched to a gene; V was cut back by 3 bases and J by 9 bases. The CDR3 DNA sequence: TGTGCCAGCAGTTTCCCGATTAGCGGGAGTGAGCAGTTCTTC. It is translated as CASSFPISGSEQFF. Variable domain in full (rest from reference TRBV28 and TRBJ2-1): DVKVTQSSRYLVKRTGEKVFLECVQDMDHENMFWYRQDPGLGLRLIYFSYDVKMKEKGDIPEGYSVSREKKERFSLILESASTNQTSMYLCASSFPISGSEQFFGPGTRLTVL.

The rearrangement uses TRBV2 and TRBJ2-3; 7 nucleotides match TRBD2. V lost 3 bases, J lost 6 bases, and 9 bases stayed unmatched. CDR3 length: 15 amino acids. The germline V gene encodes CDR1 SNHLY and CDR2 FYNNEI. For the CDR3, the DNA is TGTGCCAGCAGTGAGCGGGAGTATCGAAGGGATACGCAGTATTTT. The encoded protein is CASSEREYRRDTQYF.

This rearrangement joins TRBV21-1 to TRBJ1-6; the D call of TRBD1 is as the table states it, not checked on the DNA. TRBV21-1 is assigned pseudogene status. The CDR3 loop spans 14 amino acids. The CDR3 spells CASSKAGGSSPLHF. The DNA of the CDR3 is TGTGCCAGCAGCAAAGCAGGGGGCAGCTCACCCCTCCACTTT.

The rearrangement uses TRBV6-2 or TRBV6-3 and TRBJ1-1, with 8 positions matching TRBD1. Germline loops: CDR1 MNHEY, CDR2 SVGEGT. J lost 8 bases, V lost 3 bases, and 11 bases had no gene match. The CDR3 spans 15 residues. The CDR3 loop reads CASSYPRGQGMEAFF. CDR3 sequence (DNA): TGTGCCAGCAGTTATCCCCGTGGACAGGGAATGGAAGCTTTCTTT.

The rearrangement joins TRBV6-1 to TRBJ1-2, with D perhaps matching TRBD1 (5 bases). Germline V gene data show CDR1 as MNHNS and CDR2 as SASEGT. The CDR3 extends over 11 amino acids. The germline V and J ends were trimmed by 6 bases and 7 bases, with 9 bases remaining between them. For the CDR3, the DNA is TGTGCCAGCAGCCAGACAGCTGGCTACACCTTC. Translation: CASSQTAGYTF.

The chain combines TRBV19 with TRBJ1-2, with D hard to call. Trimming cost V 11 bases and J 4 bases, with 14 bases left between them. Germline V lookup: CDR1 LNHDA, CDR2 SQIVND (reference sequence). This CDR3 contains 12 residues. Here the CDR3 reads CAVSLPFYGYTF. The CDR3 DNA reads TGTGCCGTATCACTTCCATTCTATGGCTACACCTTC. The full variable domain, its missing parts supplied by reference TRBV19 and TRBJ1-2, is DGGITQSPKYLFRKEGQNVTLSCEQNLNHDAMYWYRQDPGQGLRLIYYSQIVNDFQKGDIAEGYSVSREKKESFPLTVTSAQKNPTAFYLCAVSLPFYGYTFGSGTRLTVV.

The chain carries TRBV7-3 and TRBJ1-1, with unresolved D. In germline, CDR1 is SGHTA, CDR2 FQGTGA. The V end lost 0 bases, the J end lost 1 base, and 12 bases lay between the germline ends. The CDR3 totals 16 residues. The CDR3 DNA sequence: TGTGCCAGCAGCTTAACAGGAGGACTTAGGAACACTGAAGCTTTCTTT. This gives the protein CASSLTGGLRNTEAFF.

This clone showed up just a few times. The gene calls are TRBV6-5 and TRBJ1-1; 7 nucleotides agree with TRBD1. CDR3 length: 14 residues. Germline assignment: CDR1 MNHEY and CDR2 SVGAGI. Losses at the gene ends were 4 bases for V and 12 bases for J; bases not matched to a gene: 14. CDR3 sequence (DNA): TGTGCCAGCAGTTTACACGACAGGGTAGGGGGAACTTTCTTT. Amino acids: CASSLHDRVGGTFF.

This sequence joins TRBV15 and TRBJ1-2, with D possibly TRBD1 on 6 matching bases. CDR1 is LNHNV and CDR2 is YYDKDF in the germline V gene (reference sequence). V dropped 9 bases and J dropped 8 bases, with 16 bases sitting between them. The CDR3 length is 12 residues. CDR3 amino acids: CATTGPRGGYTF. The CDR3 region has the DNA TGTGCCACAACAGGGCCCCGGGGAGGCTACACCTTC.

CDR3 loop: CASSLGQLLNSGNTIYF. CDR3 nucleotide sequence: TGTGCCAGCAGCCTCGGACAGTTACTGAACTCTGGAAACACCATATATTTT. This chain links TRBV11-3 with TRBJ1-3, with D possibly matching TRBD1 (6 bases). Trimming removed 5 bases at V and 0 bases at J, with 17 bases between. Germline V gives CDR1 SGHNT, CDR2 YENEEA. The CDR3 sequence is 17 residues long.

The chain couples TRBV12-3 or TRBV12-4 to TRBJ2-1; TRBD1 matches 8 bases. The CDR3 runs 12 residues. Trimming removed 3 bases from V and 12 bases from J; junction bases left unmatched: 4. CDR3 coding DNA: TGTGCCAGCAGTTTCGGACAGGGAGCGCAGTTCTTC. It codes for CASSFGQGAQFF.

This chain joins TRBV27 and TRBJ2-7, with TRBD2 identical over 8 bases. The CDR3 has 17 amino acids. Germline values: CDR1 MNHEY, CDR2 SMNVEV (reference sequence). V trimming: 2 bases; J trimming: 2 bases; junction bases outside the gene matches: 11. The CDR3 loop is CASSLNLAGGKPYEQYF. The CDR3 DNA reads as TGTGCCAGCAGTTTAAATCTGGCGGGAGGTAAACCCTACGAGCAGTACTTC.

This clone was detected once. The chain is built from TRBV5-1 and TRBJ2-1; 7 nucleotides align to TRBD2. Trimming took 0 bases from V and 7 from J; bases not matched to a gene: 10. CDR3 length equals 16 residues. The V gene's germline CDR1 is SGHRS and CDR2 YFSETQ. The CDR3, as DNA: TGCGCCAGCAGCTTGGGACCGGGCGGGAGTGGGAATGAGCAGTTCTTC. Encoded protein: CASSLGPGGSGNEQFF.

The chain is built from TRBV28 and TRBJ1-4, with a weak D call TRBD1 (5 bases). The CDR3 totals 14 residues. V was clipped by 3 bases and J by 2 bases, with 7 bases between them. CDR1 MDHEN and CDR2 SYDVKM come from the germline V gene. CDR3 loop: CASSFRQTNEKLFF. CDR3 nucleotide sequence: TGTGCCAGCAGTTTTAGACAGACTAATGAAAAACTGTTTTTT.